This TCR beta chain was sequenced in a study of cytomegalovirus exposure and HLA in healthy donors. Germline V gene lookup returns CDR1 SGHDT and CDR2 YYEEEE. This CDR3 spans 15 amino acids. Overall study results and limits: In an earlier analysis, in fewer than 700 donors, most V segments appeared productive either ~87% or ~30% of the time. The authors assumed roughly uniform sequencing depth across donors for presence/absence analyses. Relative to equally common others, HLA-associated TCR beta chains showed greater clonal expansion in a later analysis.

Worth noting for this clone: No antigen is known for it. The junction departs from germline at one end; a sequencing error may be responsible.

60 Vbeta and 13 Jbeta primers were used in PCR. Per the original data handling: Tens of millions of unique TCR beta chains, around 10 million of them shared, were counted by a later analysis. The data were produced by immunoSEQ multiplex PCR, yet TCRdb's version contains in-frame clones alone and is incomplete. The DNA gave D and trimming, while V, J and clone size come from that table. The sample has approximately 50,000 clones; 80% are singletons. Sequencing was performed on PBMCs. V is TRBV5-6 and J is TRBJ2-7; perhaps TRBD1 as D (6 bases). The receptor was isolated from a young man in good health and CMV-seropositive. The CDR3 DNA reads TGTGCCAGCAGCCCCGGGACACTGAAATCCTACGAGCAGTGCTTC. Amino acid sequence: CASSPGTLKSYEQCF. The full variable domain, completed using reference TRBV5-6 and TRBJ2-7, is DAGVTQSPTHLIKTRGQQVTLRCSPKSGHDTVSWYQQALGQGPQFIFQYYEEEERQRGNFPDRFSGHQFPNYSSELNVNALLLGDSALYLCASSPGTLKSYEQCFGPGTRLTVT.